These T cell receptor beta chains were read from a single sample in a study of shared clonotypes between healthy human individuals. The repertoire was sequenced with immunoSEQ multiplex PCR; TCRdb's copy has only in-frame clones and lacks some. Of millions of clones listed, about 92% were seen once; the top ten hold under 0.15%. The source material was naive CD4+ T cells sorted from blood. Receptors originate from a man between 18 and 29 years old in good health. Each CDR3 is given with its conserved first and last residue. The D gene is left open where the match is weak. Size is omitted from some rows. Given values are once, few, many or a class for expanded clones.

j_call clone_size d_call v_call cdr3_nt cdr3_aa
TRBJ1-2 NA TRBD1 TRBV5-4 TGTGCCAGCTACGGGACAGGGGGTTCGGCTAACTATGGCTACACCTTC CASYGTGGSANYGYTF
TRBJ2-7 NA NA TRBV7-2 TGTGCCAGCAGCTTAGGGACGCAACGCTACGAGCAGTACTTC CASSLGTQRYEQYF
TRBJ2-7 NA NA TRBV7-6 TGTGCCAGCAGCTTAGGTGATAACCGTTACGAGCAGTACTTC CASSLGDNRYEQYF
TRBJ2-3 NA TRBD2 TRBV2 TGTGCCAGCAGCACGACTAGCGGGCGCACAGATACGCAGTATTTT CASSTTSGRTDTQYF
TRBJ1-3 NA NA TRBV5-1 TGCGCCAGCAGCTTGGTCGCAGGGATTGGAAACACCATATATTTT CASSLVAGIGNTIYF
TRBJ2-5 NA TRBD2 TRBV28 TGTGCCAGCAGCTTACATGGGACTAGCGGAAGAGGGGAGACCCAGTACTTC CASSLHGTSGRGETQYF
TRBJ2-7 NA TRBD1 TRBV6-5 TGTGCCAGCTCGGACAGGGGCGAGCAGTACTTC CASSDRGEQYF
TRBJ2-5 NA NA TRBV6-5 TGTGCCAGCAGTTACTCGGTAACAGGGCTGGGGACCCAGTACTTC CASSYSVTGLGTQYF
TRBJ2-5 NA TRBD1 TRBV27 TGTGCCAGCAGTCTTACAGGGGCCGGTTGGGAGACCCAGTACTTC CASSLTGAGWETQYF
TRBJ1-1 NA NA TRBV25-1 TGTGCCAGCAGTACTCCAGGGACCGGGCGCAACACTGAAGCTTTCTTT CASSTPGTGRNTEAFF
TRBJ1-3 NA TRBD1 TRBV28 TGTGCCAGCAGTTCCAAGACGACAGGGTCTGGAAACACCATATATTTT CASSSKTTGSGNTIYF
TRBJ2-7 once TRBD1 TRBV15 TGTGCCACCAGCAGAGACCCAGGGGGCTACGAGCAGTACTTC CATSRDPGGYEQYF
TRBJ2-1 NA TRBD2 TRBV10-3 TGTGCCATCAGTGACGCGGGGGTAAAGCAGTTCTTC CAISDAGVKQFF
TRBJ1-5 NA NA TRBV6-5 TGTGCCAGCAGTTCAGCCCCAAATCAGCCCCAGCATTTT CASSSAPNQPQHF
TRBJ2-3 once TRBD2 TRBV5-1 TGCGCCAGCAGCCTTACAGATAGTAGCGGGATGGGGAGGACAGATACGCAGTATTTT CASSLTDSSGMGRTDTQYF
TRBJ1-2 NA TRBD1 TRBV6-1 TGTGCCAGCAGTTCCCGGGACAGGGGAATGGATGGCTACACCTTC CASSSRDRGMDGYTF
TRBJ2-7 NA NA TRBV6-1 TGTGCCAGCAGCCGAGGGGGTGTCTCCTACGAGCAGTACTTC CASSRGGVSYEQYF
TRBJ2-7 NA TRBD1 TRBV6-1 TGTGCCAGCACCGAAGGGGACAGACCTTACGAGCAGTACTTC CASTEGDRPYEQYF